The 8 T cell receptor beta chains below come from one sample, sequenced in a study of T cell repertoires in cytomegalovirus infection. MiXCR, run by TCRdb on the reads, gives a single entry per CDR3 protein. The table shows around 440,000 distinct CDR3 sequences, with roughly 10% occurring only once. Source material: PBMCs. Receptors were obtained from a human donor in good health (CMV status not recorded). Some clones in this sample may be carry-over from other donors' samples.

This clonotype was observed many times. This chain links TRBV7-9 with TRBJ2-1; tentative D call: TRBD1 (5 bases). With 4 bases removed from V and 5 bases from J, the gap between germline ends came to 18 bases. This CDR3 is built from 16 residues. Germline lookup yields CDR1 SEHNR and CDR2 FQNEAQ (reference sequence). CDR3 sequence: CASSYYGHSDNNEQFF. CDR3 in DNA: TGTGCCAGCAGCTATTATGGACACTCCGATAACAATGAGCAGTTCTTC.

The chain uses TRBV3-1 and TRBJ2-1, with 7 bases lining up with TRBD2. Trimming removed 4 bases from V and 7 bases from J; junction bases left unmatched: 7. The CDR3 has 14 amino acids. Germline CDR1 and CDR2: LGHDT and YNNKEL (reference sequence). The CDR3 DNA follows: TGTGCCAGCAGCCGGACGGGAGGAATTAATGAGCAGTTCTTC. This codes for CASSRTGGINEQFF.

This clonotype showed up many times. This rearrangement joins TRBV18 to TRBJ2-3; D not resolved. The CDR3 is made up of 14 amino acids. Trimming stripped 2 bases from V and 6 bases from J, with 12 bases between. CDR1 and CDR2 from the germline V gene are KGHSH and LQKENI. Here the CDR3 DNA reads TGTGCCAGCTCACCAAGGACGGGCGCTGATACGCAGTATTTT. It encodes CASSPRTGADTQYF. The complete variable domain, with remaining parts taken from reference TRBV18 and TRBJ2-3, reads NAGVMQNPRHLVRRRGQEARLRCSPMKGHSHVYWYRQLPEEGLKFMVYLQKENIIDESGMPKERFSAEFPKEGPSILRIQQVVRGDSAAYFCASSPRTGADTQYFGPGTRLTVL.

Many counts were recorded for this clonotype. The chain employs TRBV30 and TRBJ2-2; D is perhaps TRBD2 (6 bases). CDR3 length: 16 residues. V was shortened by 0 bases and J by 6 bases, with 17 bases between the two germline ends. In germline, CDR1 is GTSNPN, CDR2 SVGIG (reference sequence). The CDR3 loop reads CAWSVMGLGGPGELFF. DNA of the CDR3: TGTGCCTGGAGTGTAATGGGACTGGGGGGTCCCGGGGAGCTGTTTTTT.

This clonotype was counted ten times or more. The J gene is TRBJ2-4, the V gene TRBV18, with D perhaps TRBD2 (5 bases). The CDR3 loop spans 13 amino acids. Trimming shortened V by 3 bases and J by 4 bases, and 7 bases separated the two germline ends. Germline V lookup: CDR1 KGHSH, CDR2 LQKENI. As DNA, the CDR3 is TGTGCCAGCTCACCGGACTCGAAAAACATTCAGTACTTC. Its translation is CASSPDSKNIQYF.

This clonotype was observed at least ten times. The chain employs TRBV28 and TRBJ2-7; 10 bases agree with TRBD2. Germline loops: CDR1 MDHEN, CDR2 SYDVKM. CDR3 size: 17 residues. With 5 bases clipped from V and 1 base from J, the junction kept 11 bases outside the gene matches. The CDR3 coding sequence is TGTGCCAGCAGTCCCTCCTCGGTAGCGGGAGGTTCCTACGAGCAGTACTTC. The encoded protein is CASSPSSVAGGSYEQYF.

The chain recombines TRBV20-1 with TRBJ2-1; 10 positions agree with TRBD2. Germline V gene lookup returns CDR1 DFQATT and CDR2 SNEGSKA (reference sequence). The CDR3 length is 13 residues. J gave up 6 bases and V 7 bases, and 6 bases lay outside the gene matches. CDR3 sequence reads: CSVGLAVPNEQFF. For the CDR3, the DNA is TGCAGTGTCGGACTAGCGGTCCCCAATGAGCAGTTCTTC.

This clonotype was detected ten times or more. The CDR3 nucleotides read TGTGCCAGCAGTGCCCGGACAGGGGGCTCCTACAATGAGCAGTTCTTC. This translates into CASSARTGGSYNEQFF. The V and J genes are TRBV27 and TRBJ2-1; 10 nucleotides line up with TRBD1. The CDR3 consists of 16 residues. CDR1 is MNHEY and CDR2 is SMNVEV in the germline V gene (reference sequence). V lost 5 bases to trimming and J lost 0 bases; unmatched junction nucleotides: 4.